This passage covers 23 T cell receptor beta chains from one sample sequenced in a study of T cell responses to AZD1222 COVID-19 vaccine. Assay: immunoSEQ multiplex PCR; the TCRdb copy retains only in-frame clones and omits some. The data hold about 42,000 clones, with over 80% observed a single time. The sequences come from peripheral blood, collected 28 days after the second AZD1222 dose. The source of these receptors is an adult who received the AZD1222 COVID-19 vaccine.

This sequence joins TRBV7-2 and TRBJ2-7, with 10 bases lining up with TRBD1. V lost 5 bases and J lost 4; bases outside the gene matches: 5. CDR3 length: 14 residues. Germline CDR1 is SGHTA and CDR2 is FQGNSA. The CDR3 is CASSPWTGGYEQYF. The DNA of the CDR3 is TGTGCCAGCAGCCCCTGGACAGGGGGGTACGAGCAGTACTTC.

This clone was seen a few times. The V and J genes are TRBV9 and TRBJ1-1, with D tentatively TRBD1 (5 bases). V lost 2 bases, J lost 5 bases, and 13 bases lay in between. CDR1 and CDR2 from the germline V gene are SGDLS and YYNGEE. The CDR3 sequence is 14 residues long. CDR3 nucleotide sequence: TGTGCCAGCAGCGTGGGGGTCCAGCGAACTGAAGCTTTCTTT. This translates into CASSVGVQRTEAFF.

The chain recombines TRBV28 with TRBJ1-2; D is unclear. The CDR3 runs to 15 residues. Germline-derived CDR1 and CDR2 are MDHEN and SYDVKM. Trimming stripped 6 bases from V and 1 base from J, with 15 bases between. The CDR3 coding sequence is TGTGCCAGCAGGCTAACATCGGGCCGTAACTATGGCTACACCTTC. Translating it yields CASRLTSGRNYGYTF.

In its sample, this clone was seen a few times. The chain has TRBV7-8 and TRBJ1-1; D is ambiguous. The germline gives CDR1 SGHVS, CDR2 FQNEAQ. This CDR3 spans 13 amino acids. V lost 1 base, J lost 4 bases, and 7 bases lay in between. The CDR3 nucleotides are TGTGCCAGCAGCTTAGGAACACTCACTGAAGCTTTCTTT. Translating gives CASSLGTLTEAFF.

V usage is TRBV19 and J usage is TRBJ1-1; 9 positions agree with TRBD1. The J segment lost 10 bases and the V segment lost 7 bases, leaving 10 bases of the junction unmatched. This CDR3 spans 13 amino acids. Per the germline V gene, CDR1 is LNHDA and CDR2 is SQIVND (reference sequence). The CDR3 nucleotides are TGTGCCAGTACCATTGGACAGGGGCGGCGAGCTTTCTTT. It codes for CASTIGQGRRAFF.

V gene TRBV9 combines with J gene TRBJ2-2, with D unclear. The CDR3 contains 15 residues. From germline, CDR1 is SGDLS and CDR2 YYNGEE. V lost 6 bases to trimming and J lost 0 bases, with 12 bases between them. The CDR3 bases are TGTGCCAGCACCAAACGAGCGCCGAACACCGGGGAGCTGTTTTTT. This gives the protein CASTKRAPNTGELFF.

The chain employs TRBV7-3 and TRBJ1-1; 7 bases are a match to TRBD1. The J segment lost 5 bases and the V segment lost 2 bases, leaving 5 bases of the junction unmatched. Germline V gene lookup returns CDR1 SGHTA and CDR2 FQGTGA. The CDR3 length is 14 residues. CDR3: CASSLLGGGTEAFF. CDR3 sequence (DNA): TGTGCCAGCAGCTTATTAGGGGGCGGAACTGAAGCTTTCTTT.

J is TRBJ2-1 and V is TRBV5-1; D perhaps matches TRBD2 (5 bases). Trimming shortened V by 0 bases and J by 0 bases, and 10 bases separated the two germline ends. The CDR3 sequence is 16 residues long. Germline V CDR1 and CDR2: SGHRS, YFSETQ. The CDR3 is CASSLGGLSSYNEQFF. CDR3 bases: TGCGCCAGCAGCTTGGGCGGGCTAAGCTCCTACAATGAGCAGTTCTTC.

The rearrangement joins TRBV2 to TRBJ2-7; weak D call: TRBD1 (6 bases). Germline values: CDR1 SNHLY, CDR2 FYNNEI. The ends were cut back, 6 bases at V and 2 bases at J, with 17 bases in the middle. CDR3 size: 15 residues. The CDR3 is CASRGPGQSPYEQYF. Written as DNA, the CDR3 is TGTGCCAGCAGAGGGCCGGGACAATCGCCCTACGAGCAGTACTTC.

V usage is TRBV21-1 and J usage is TRBJ2-7; TRBD1 is the table's D call and was not checked against the DNA. TRBV21-1 is marked as a pseudogene. CDR3 length: 14 amino acids. The CDR3 nucleotides read TGTGCCAGCAGCAACCGACAGGGGGCTTGGGAGCAGTACTTC. Translation gives CASSNRQGAWEQYF.

The V and J genes are TRBV3-1 (or the pseudogene TRBV3-2) and TRBJ1-2; no reliable D call. Germline V lookup: CDR1 LGHDT, CDR2 YNNKEL (reference sequence). The CDR3 is 14 residues long. V lost 4 bases and J 7 bases, leaving 16 bases between the germline ends. CDR3 region: CASSPRQQSSGYTF. In DNA, the CDR3 is TGTGCCAGCAGCCCTCGCCAGCAGAGTAGTGGCTACACCTTC.

The chain carries TRBV3-1 (or the pseudogene TRBV3-2) and TRBJ1-5; D unresolved. This CDR3 region has 13 residues. Trimming took 3 bases from V and 5 from J, leaving 8 bases between them. CDR1 is LGHDT, CDR2 YNNKEL, per germline (reference sequence). The CDR3 sequence is CASSHTADQPQHF. The CDR3 coding sequence is TGTGCCAGCAGCCACACAGCAGATCAGCCCCAGCATTTT.

V and J are TRBV27 and TRBJ2-7; weak D call: TRBD2 (6 bases). V gave up 7 bases and J gave up 6 bases, with 22 bases separating them. Germline CDR1 is MNHEY and CDR2 is SMNVEV (reference sequence). The CDR3 runs 15 residues. The CDR3 spells CASKISGTPIAEQYF. In DNA form, the CDR3 reads TGTGCCAGCAAAATTTCCGGGACTCCTATCGCCGAGCAGTACTTC.

The rearrangement uses TRBV30 and TRBJ1-3; D uncertain. CDR1 is GTSNPN and CDR2 is SVGIG in the germline V gene (reference sequence). The CDR3 runs to 12 residues. The V gene lost 4 bases and the J gene lost 0 bases, with 4 bases spanning the gap. The chain's CDR3 is CAWKGSGNTIYF. The CDR3 region has the DNA TGTGCCTGGAAGGGCTCTGGAAACACCATATATTTT.

The rearrangement joins TRBV7-9 to TRBJ2-7, with D unresolved. The V and J ends lost 1 base and 6 bases respectively, with 7 bases between them. The germline V gene encodes CDR1 SEHNR and CDR2 FQNEAQ (reference sequence). The CDR3 runs to 12 residues. CDR3 sequence (DNA): TGTGCCAGCAGCTTAGTGGTCGGCGAGCAGTACTTC. Encoded protein: CASSLVVGEQYF.

This clone was recorded once. This chain connects TRBV6-6 to TRBJ1-6, with D perhaps matching TRBD1 (5 bases). CDR1 and CDR2 from the germline V gene are MNHNY and SVGAGI (reference sequence). The CDR3 spans 15 residues. V shed 4 bases and J shed 9 bases, with 16 bases lying between them. The CDR3 DNA sequence: TGTGCCAGCAGTTTCGACTCAACTGGGGGTTCACCCCTCCACTTT. It codes for CASSFDSTGGSPLHF.

This sequence joins TRBV2 and TRBJ1-4; D unresolved. CDR1 is SNHLY and CDR2 is FYNNEI in the germline V gene. V lost 4 bases to trimming and J lost 2 bases, with 5 bases between them. This CDR3 spans 13 amino acids. CDR3 amino acids: CASSGGTNEKLFF. CDR3 sequence (DNA): TGTGCCAGCAGTGGAGGTACTAATGAAAAACTGTTTTTT.

The CDR3 region has the DNA TGCGCCAGCAGCTTGGACAGTTATAGCAATCAGCCCCAGCATTTT. Its translation: CASSLDSYSNQPQHF. The chain combines TRBV5-1 with TRBJ1-5; D gene uncertain. The length of the CDR3 is 15 residues. V gave up 0 bases and J gave up 0 bases, with 7 bases separating them. Germline assignment: CDR1 SGHRS and CDR2 YFSETQ.

This clone was observed once. The CDR3 DNA sequence: TGTGCCAGCAGCCAGTCGTATGGCCAGCCCCAGCATTTT. Protein sequence: CASSQSYGQPQHF. The chain employs TRBV7-3 and TRBJ1-5; D call uncertain. V shed 5 bases and J shed 7 bases, with 12 bases lying between them. This CDR3 has 13 residues. Germline-derived CDR1 and CDR2 are SGHTA and FQGTGA.

V and J are TRBV19 and TRBJ1-3; D gene unclear. This CDR3 spans 12 amino acids. The germline CDR1 and CDR2 sequences are LNHDA and SQIVND (reference sequence). Trimming removed 8 bases at V and 2 bases at J, with 7 bases between. This CDR3 is CASCSTGNTIYF. CDR3 nucleotides: TGTGCCAGTTGCAGTACTGGAAACACCATATATTTT.

The chain uses TRBV5-1 and TRBJ2-1; 12 bases are shared with TRBD2. The V and J ends lost 4 bases and 3 bases, in that order; junction bases with no gene match: 11. The CDR3 runs 18 residues. In germline, CDR1 is SGHRS, CDR2 YFSETQ. In DNA form, the CDR3 reads TGCGCCAGCAGCGTCTCTAGCGGGGGGGCCAGGGGCTACAATGAGCAGTTCTTC. This gives the protein CASSVSSGGARGYNEQFF.

V gene TRBV7-2 combines with J gene TRBJ2-7; D is unclear. Germline CDR1 SGHTA, CDR2 FQGNSA. CDR3 length: 15 residues. Trimming stripped 3 bases from V and 1 base from J, with 13 bases between. CDR3 amino acids: CASSLSQFRSYEQYF. In DNA form, the CDR3 reads TGTGCCAGCAGCTTGTCCCAGTTCAGATCCTACGAGCAGTACTTC.

The chain carries TRBV19 and TRBJ2-7, with 10 bases that match TRBD1. CDR1 and CDR2 from the germline V gene are LNHDA and SQIVND (reference sequence). This CDR3 is built from 16 residues. Unmatched junction bases numbered 10, after V lost 4 bases and J lost 4 bases. The CDR3 coding sequence is TGTGCCAGTAGTACTCGCGACAGGGGGCTTGGGTACGAGCAGTACTTC. Protein sequence: CASSTRDRGLGYEQYF.